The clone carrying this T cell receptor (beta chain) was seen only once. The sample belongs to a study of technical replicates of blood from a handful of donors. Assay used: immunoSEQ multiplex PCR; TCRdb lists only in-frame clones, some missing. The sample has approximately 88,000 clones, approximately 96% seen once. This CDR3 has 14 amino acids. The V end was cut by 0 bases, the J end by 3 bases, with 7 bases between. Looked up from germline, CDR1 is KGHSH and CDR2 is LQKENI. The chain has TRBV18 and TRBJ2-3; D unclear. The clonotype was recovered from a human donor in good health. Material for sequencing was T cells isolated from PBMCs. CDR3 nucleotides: TGTGCCAGCTCACCACCGGCGGAGACAGATACGCAGTATTTT. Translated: CASSPPAETDTQYF.